Listed below are T cell receptor beta chains from one sample, sequenced in a study of control samples from healthy donors and cancer patients. Here immunoSEQ multiplex PCR was the method, and the copy in TCRdb shows in-frame clones only, minus some. This sample has 95,000 to 150,000 clones, with approximately 92% found just once. Sequenced: PBMCs. The receptors come from a man aged 80 or over with head and neck cancer. Each CDR3 is given with its conserved first and last residue. The D gene is left open where the match is weak. Size tells how often a clone was seen (once, few, many) or the class of an expanded clone, and some rows leave it out.

D gene,J gene,clone size,V gene,CDR3 protein,CDR3 DNA
TRBD1,TRBJ2-1,.,TRBV5-6,CASSFTGTGANEQFF,TGTGCCAGCAGCTTCACCGGGACAGGGGCTAATGAGCAGTTCTTC
.,TRBJ1-3,.,TRBV7-9,CASSLAKTGKGNTIYF,TGTGCCAGCAGCTTAGCGAAGACAGGCAAGGGAAACACCATATATTTT
.,TRBJ1-2,.,TRBV28,CASSFWLDPPYGYTF,TGTGCCAGCAGTTTCTGGTTGGACCCACCCTATGGCTACACCTTC
.,TRBJ1-1,.,TRBV29-1,CSVDDTEAFF,TGCAGCGTTGACGACACTGAAGCTTTCTTT
.,TRBJ2-7,.,TRBV7-9,CASSLALTSAGEQYF,TGTGCCAGCAGCCTGGCCCTTACATCGGCGGGGGAGCAGTACTTC
.,TRBJ2-2,once,TRBV5-6,CATNRAAIRELFF,TGTGCCACCAACCGGGCCGCTATCAGGGAGCTGTTTTTT
.,TRBJ2-1,.,TRBV30,CAWSVLGVGQFF,TGTGCCTGGAGTGTACTGGGTGTCGGGCAGTTCTTC
.,TRBJ2-7,.,TRBV27,CASSSVTPPYEQYF,TGTGCCAGCAGTTCCGTGACACCTCCCTACGAGCAGTACTTC
TRBD1,TRBJ2-7,.,TRBV4-3,CASSQEPGQIYEQYF,TGCGCCAGCAGCCAAGAGCCGGGACAGATTTACGAGCAGTACTTC
.,TRBJ2-5,.,TRBV5-4,CASSPDVLTPTQYF,TGTGCCAGCAGCCCTGACGTGCTTACGCCGACCCAGTACTTC
.,TRBJ1-5,.,TRBV5-4,CASSAGRNNQPQHF,TGTGCCAGCAGCGCCGGACGGAACAATCAGCCCCAGCATTTT
.,TRBJ1-1,.,TRBV12-3/TRBV12-4,CASSFRQPEAFF,TGTGCCAGCAGTTTTAGGCAGCCTGAAGCTTTCTTT
TRBD1,TRBJ1-1,.,TRBV18,CASSPLPVTGRYAEAFF,TGTGCCAGCTCACCATTACCGGTGACAGGGAGATACGCTGAAGCTTTCTTT
.,TRBJ2-7,.,TRBV12-3/TRBV12-4,CASSLSGSPVSYF,TGTGCCAGCAGTTTATCAGGGTCCCCTGTCTCGTACTTC
.,TRBJ2-3,.,TRBV4-3,CASSQDRNQGDTQYF,TGCGCCAGCAGCCAAGACCGCAACCAGGGAGATACGCAGTATTTT
.,TRBJ2-7,.,TRBV27,CASSPNDSYEQYF,TGTGCCAGCAGTCCCAACGACTCCTACGAGCAGTACTTC
.,TRBJ2-1,.,TRBV11-3,CASSPGGAGGQFF,TGTGCCAGCAGCCCCGGGGGGGCAGGGGGGCAGTTCTTC
.,TRBJ1-4,.,TRBV5-3,CARRGVGRSNEKLFF,TGTGCCAGAAGGGGAGTAGGGAGGTCCAATGAAAAACTGTTTTTT
.,TRBJ1-3,.,TRBV29-1,CSVAGGTGNTIYF,TGCAGCGTTGCGGGGGGCACTGGAAACACCATATATTTT
.,TRBJ1-4,.,TRBV7-9,CASSPKGQDEKLFF,TGTGCCAGCAGCCCCAAGGGGCAGGATGAAAAACTGTTTTTT
.,TRBJ1-1,.,TRBV21-1,CASSKGGGHTEAFF,TGTGCCAGCAGCAAAGGGGGGGGGCACACTGAAGCTTTCTTT
.,TRBJ2-7,.,TRBV4-1,CASSLGQRGPLGEQYF,TGCGCCAGCAGCCTCGGTCAGAGGGGCCCCTTAGGCGAGCAGTACTTC
.,TRBJ2-3,once,TRBV27,CASSSNDRHTQYF,TGTGCCAGCAGTTCTAACGACCGGCATACGCAGTATTTT
TRBD1,TRBJ1-1,.,TRBV7-9,CASSPGGRANTEAFF,TGTGCCAGTTCTCCAGGGGGCAGGGCTAACACTGAAGCTTTCTTT
TRBD2,TRBJ2-3,.,TRBV10-3,CAIRSGIGTDTQYF,TGTGCCATCAGGAGCGGGATCGGCACAGATACGCAGTATTTT
TRBD1,TRBJ1-6,.,TRBV4-1,CASSQTQTGGMAPLHF,TGCGCCAGCAGCCAAACCCAAACAGGGGGCATGGCACCCCTCCACTTT
TRBD1,TRBJ1-2,.,TRBV4-1,CASSHSPGQSYGYTF,TGCGCCAGCAGCCACTCCCCGGGACAGAGCTATGGCTACACCTTC
.,TRBJ1-1,.,TRBV6-5,CASSYNGQGPNTEAFF,TGTGCCAGCAGTTACAATGGTCAGGGGCCGAACACTGAAGCTTTCTTT
.,TRBJ2-7,.,TRBV5-1,CASSFLQDEQYF,TGCGCCAGCAGCTTTCTACAGGACGAGCAGTACTTC
TRBD1,TRBJ2-7,.,TRBV20-1,CSACDRGLREQYF,TGCAGTGCTTGTGACAGGGGGCTACGTGAGCAGTACTTC
.,TRBJ2-2,.,TRBV3-1/TRBV3-2,CASTVGGPNTGELFF,TGTGCCAGCACCGTCGGAGGGCCGAACACCGGGGAGCTGTTTTTT
.,TRBJ1-2,.,TRBV7-9,CASSRMEHGYTF,TGTGCCAGCAGCCGAATGGAACATGGCTACACCTTC
TRBD1,TRBJ1-3,.,TRBV5-1,CASSLRTGGDGNTIYF,TGCGCCAGCAGCTTGAGGACAGGGGGAGATGGAAACACCATATATTTT
.,TRBJ2-1,.,TRBV5-1,CASSLGASEQFF,TGCGCCAGCAGCTTGGGTGCGTCTGAGCAGTTCTTC
.,TRBJ2-5,.,TRBV6-2/TRBV6-3,CASSYPTGLGETQYF,TGTGCCAGCAGTTACCCTACAGGGTTGGGAGAGACCCAGTACTTC
.,TRBJ2-2,.,TRBV19,CASNGASTGELFF,TGTGCCAGTAACGGGGCAAGCACCGGGGAGCTGTTTTTT
.,TRBJ2-2,.,TRBV9,CATGRASTNTGELFF,TGTGCCACCGGCAGAGCCTCGACGAACACCGGGGAGCTGTTTTTT
TRBD2,TRBJ2-3,.,TRBV2,CASSGTSGRGDTQYF,TGTGCCAGCAGTGGAACTAGCGGACGGGGAGATACGCAGTATTTT
TRBD1,TRBJ2-7,.,TRBV19,CASRTGGDDYEQYF,TGTGCCAGTAGGACAGGGGGCGACGACTACGAGCAGTACTTC
TRBD1,TRBJ2-4,.,TRBV2,CASSHHRTGVAKNIQYF,TGTGCCAGCAGTCACCACAGGACAGGGGTAGCCAAAAACATTCAGTACTTC
.,TRBJ1-6,.,TRBV4-1,CASSHRQYNSPLHF,TGCGCCAGCAGCCACCGACAGTACAATTCACCCCTCCACTTT
.,TRBJ1-5,.,TRBV5-4,CASSLDRDQPQHF,TGTGCCAGCAGCTTGGACCGTGATCAGCCCCAGCATTTT
.,TRBJ1-2,once,TRBV7-2,CASSIRQIGYGYTF,TGTGCCAGCAGCATTAGACAGATAGGCTATGGCTACACCTTC
.,TRBJ2-2,few,TRBV6-2/TRBV6-3,CASSYYPGTPREHGELFF,TGTGCCAGCAGTTACTACCCTGGGACTCCTAGGGAGCACGGGGAGCTGTTTTTT
TRBD2,TRBJ2-3,once,TRBV18,CASSIAGVTDTQYF,TGTGCCAGCTCAATAGCGGGGGTCACAGATACGCAGTATTTT